Listed below are T cell receptor beta chains from one sample, sequenced in a study of CD8 T cells in ankylosing spondylitis. Each CDR3 protein gets one entry after TCRdb re-called the 5' RACE reads with MiXCR. The table includes around 150,000 distinct CDR3 sequences, about 6.7% detected once. Sequenced sample: blood, either unsorted or a sorted T cell fraction (not recorded which). These TCRs come from a female donor with ankylosing spondylitis or in good health (not recorded which). Both conserved end residues are part of each CDR3. The order of the fields is D gene, CDR3 length, J gene, clone size, V gene, CDR3 DNA, CDR3 protein. A D gene is named only where the DNA matches it firmly. The size entry is marked missing in some rows and otherwise reads once, few, many or a size class.

>TRBD2|16|TRBJ2-3|many|TRBV10-3
TGTGCCATCAGTGAGTGGACTAGCGGGGGCACAGATACGCAGTATTTT
CAISEWTSGGTDTQYF
>TRBD1|14|TRBJ1-6|many|TRBV12-3/TRBV12-4
TGTGCCAGCAGGCCGGGACAGGGGGCTTCACCCCTCCACTTT
CASRPGQGASPLHF
>NA|15|TRBJ2-7|many|TRBV6-2/TRBV6-3
TGTGCCAGCAGCCGCGTAATCCTCCCCCGTAACGAGCAGTACTTC
CASSRVILPRNEQYF
>NA|16|TRBJ1-5|many|TRBV24-1
TGTGCCACCAGTGATTTGTTGGACATTAGCAATCAGCCCCAGCATTTT
CATSDLLDISNQPQHF
>TRBD2|17|TRBJ2-1|NA|TRBV9
TGTGCCAGCAGCGCTTCGATAGCGGGGGGGCTGTACAATGAGCAGTTCTTC
CASSASIAGGLYNEQFF
>TRBD1|13|TRBJ2-4|many|TRBV5-1
TGCGCCAGCAGCATACAGGGGTTCGGCATTCAGTACTTC
CASSIQGFGIQYF
>TRBD1|14|TRBJ2-5|NA|TRBV20-1
TGCAGTGCCGAGGGGGCAGAACATCAAGAGACCCAGTACTTC
CSAEGAEHQETQYF
>NA|14|TRBJ2-2|many|TRBV12-3/TRBV12-4
TGTGCCAGCAGTTTAGCCTCAACCACCGGGGAGCTGTTTTTT
CASSLASTTGELFF
>NA|15|TRBJ1-6|many|TRBV7-2
TGTGCCAGCAGCTCACTGACAGTTACGGATTCACCCCTCCACTTT
CASSSLTVTDSPLHF
>NA|15|TRBJ2-2|few|TRBV2
TGTGCCAGCCAGGGATTGGGGACGAACACCGGGGAGCTGTTTTTT
CASQGLGTNTGELFF
>NA|18|TRBJ2-3|many|TRBV5-1
TGCGCCAGCAGCTTGGGGGACGCCGCCAATGGGGGCACAGATACGCAGTATTTT
CASSLGDAANGGTDTQYF
>NA|14|TRBJ2-2|few|TRBV15
TGTGCCACCAGCAGAGATGTGAACACCGGGGAGCTGTTTTTT
CATSRDVNTGELFF
>TRBD1|14|TRBJ2-1|many|TRBV12-3/TRBV12-4
TGTGCCAGCAGGGGGACAGGGGGGTACAATGAGCAGTTCTTC
CASRGTGGYNEQFF
>TRBD1|15|TRBJ1-2|many|TRBV12-3/TRBV12-4
TGTGCCAGCAGTTTAGGTGGGACAGGGATCTTGGGCTACACCTTC
CASSLGGTGILGYTF
>TRBD1|14|TRBJ2-1|many|TRBV5-1
TGCGCCAGCAGCTTGGTGGGGACAGCTAATGAGCAGTTCTTC
CASSLVGTANEQFF
>TRBD1|14|TRBJ2-1|many|TRBV11-2
TGTGCCAGCAGCAAGGACAGGGGCGACAATGAGCAGTTCTTC
CASSKDRGDNEQFF
>NA|13|TRBJ2-7|many|TRBV12-5
TGTGCTAGTGGTTTGGGCCTTTCGTACGAGCAGTACTTC
CASGLGLSYEQYF
>NA|15|TRBJ1-1|many|TRBV28
TGTGCCAGCAGTTTGCCCTCGGGGGTGGCCACTGAAGCTTTCTTT
CASSLPSGVATEAFF
>NA|14|TRBJ2-2|many|TRBV20-1
TGCAGTGCTAGAGAGACACATCCTAACGGGGAGCTGTTTTTT
CSARETHPNGELFF
>NA|17|TRBJ2-5|NA|TRBV27
TGTGCCAGCAGTTTAATTCCAGACAGCCCCGGGGGAGAGACCCAGTACTTC
CASSLIPDSPGGETQYF
>TRBD1|16|TRBJ1-4|many|TRBV6-1
TGTGCCAGCAGAAAAACAGGGGAGCCCTTTTTCGAAAAACTGTTTTTT
CASRKTGEPFFEKLFF
>NA|13|TRBJ1-3|many|TRBV6-1
TGTGCCAGCAGACAGGGTACTGGAAACACCATATATTTT
CASRQGTGNTIYF
>NA|16|TRBJ2-6|many|TRBV29-1
TGCAGCGCATCCAGGGATACCGACTCTGGGGCCAACGTCCTGACTTTC
CSASRDTDSGANVLTF
>NA|14|TRBJ2-5|many|TRBV5-1
TGCGCCAGCAGTTTAGGACTGAGACAAGAGACCCAGTACTTC
CASSLGLRQETQYF
>TRBD2|13|TRBJ2-7|many|TRBV12-3/TRBV12-4
TGTGCCAGCAGTCCTGAACTAGCGGGGGGTCCGTACTTC
CASSPELAGGPYF
>NA|12|TRBJ1-4|many|TRBV7-9
TGTGCCACCACCAAATGGGGTGAAAAACTGTTTTTT
CATTKWGEKLFF
>NA|16|TRBJ2-3|many|TRBV7-2
TGTGCCAGCAGCTTAATCAGGACTGGACTCACAGATACGCAGTATTTT
CASSLIRTGLTDTQYF
>TRBD2|17|TRBJ2-1|many|TRBV4-1
TGCGCCAGCAGCCACCCGGGACTAGCGGGGGGTTACAATGAGCAGTTCTTC
CASSHPGLAGGYNEQFF
>TRBD1|16|TRBJ2-3|NA|TRBV5-6
TGTGCCAGCAGCTCGACTCGGACAGGTTTATCTGGTACGCAGTATTTT
CASSSTRTGLSGTQYF
>NA|15|TRBJ1-5|many|TRBV15
TGTGCCACCAGCAGAGAGATAGGGGAAGGTCAGCCCCAGCATTTT
CATSREIGEGQPQHF
>TRBD1|13|TRBJ2-7|few|TRBV29-1
TGCAGCGTTGGAGCAGGGGGACACTACGAGCAGTACTTC
CSVGAGGHYEQYF
>NA|15|TRBJ1-6|NA|TRBV5-1
TGCGCCAGCAGCCCCGAAGGGGTTGAGGGTTCACCCCTCCACTTT
CASSPEGVEGSPLHF
>TRBD2|15|TRBJ2-1|many|TRBV11-2
TGTGCCAGCAGCTTTAGCGGGGGGGCCTACAATGAGCAGTTCTTC
CASSFSGGAYNEQFF
>NA|14|TRBJ2-1|many|TRBV6-5
TGTGCCAGCAGTTCAATTCAGGGGAACAATGAGCAGTTCTTC
CASSSIQGNNEQFF
>NA|14|TRBJ2-2|few|TRBV7-2
TGTGCCAGCAGACCGATGGTTAACACCGGGGAGCTGTTTTTT
CASRPMVNTGELFF
>NA|13|TRBJ1-5|many|TRBV7-2
TGTGCCAGCAGCTCCCGGGGCAATCAGCCCCAGCATTTT
CASSSRGNQPQHF
>NA|11|TRBJ1-4|many|TRBV6-6
TGTGCCAGCAATGGTCGGGAAAAACTGTTTTTT
CASNGREKLFF
>NA|16|TRBJ1-1|few|TRBV4-2
TGTGCCAGCAGCCAAGAAAGCAGGCAGGGGAACACTGAAGCTTTCTTT
CASSQESRQGNTEAFF
>TRBD2|17|TRBJ2-5|many|TRBV7-2
TGTGCCAGCAGCTTAAGGGGACTAGCGGGGGCCCAAGAGACCCAGTACTTC
CASSLRGLAGAQETQYF
>NA|15|TRBJ2-1|many|TRBV6-2/TRBV6-3
TGTGCCAGCAGTCCCGTGGGGGGCTCCTACAATGAGCAGTTCTTC
CASSPVGGSYNEQFF
>NA|15|TRBJ2-5|many|TRBV12-3/TRBV12-4
TGTGCCAGCAGCCGATTCGGGAGTGAACAAGAGACCCAGTACTTC
CASSRFGSEQETQYF